The source of this TCR beta chain is a study of T cell responses to AZD1222 COVID-19 vaccine. Study-wide results and caveats: Sampling captured repertoires only after the peak T cell response. Baseline seropositivity occurred in only six AZD1222 recipients.

Profiled with immunoSEQ multiplex PCR; TCRdb holds only in-frame clones, not every one. The sample carries 150,000 to 200,000 clones, about 90% recorded once. Looked up from germline, CDR1 is SEHNR and CDR2 is FQNEAQ (reference sequence). The CDR3 has 15 amino acids. V lost 5 bases to trimming and J lost 11 bases; unmatched junction nucleotides: 17. On this clone: What it binds is not known.

Sample: peripheral blood, taken on day 0 of AZD1222 vaccination. The clonotype originates from an adult in good health. The chain recombines TRBV7-9 with TRBJ1-1, with 7 bases aligning to TRBD1. The CDR3 reads CASSASGTAVHRAFF. The CDR3, as DNA: TGTGCCAGCAGCGCATCCGGGACAGCGGTCCATCGGGCTTTCTTT.